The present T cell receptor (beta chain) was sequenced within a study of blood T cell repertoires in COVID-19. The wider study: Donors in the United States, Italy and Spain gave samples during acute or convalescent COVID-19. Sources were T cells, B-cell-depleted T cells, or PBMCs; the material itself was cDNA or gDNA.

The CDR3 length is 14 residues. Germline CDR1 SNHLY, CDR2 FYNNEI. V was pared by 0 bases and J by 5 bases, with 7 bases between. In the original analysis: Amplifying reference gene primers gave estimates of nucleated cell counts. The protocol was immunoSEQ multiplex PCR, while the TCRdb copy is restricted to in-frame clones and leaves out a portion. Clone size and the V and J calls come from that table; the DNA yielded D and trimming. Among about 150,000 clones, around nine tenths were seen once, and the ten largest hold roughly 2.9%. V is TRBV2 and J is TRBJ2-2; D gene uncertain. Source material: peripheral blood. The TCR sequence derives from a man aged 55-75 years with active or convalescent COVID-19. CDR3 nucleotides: TGTGCCAGCAGTGAAGCGCTATGGACCGGGGAGCTGTTTTTT. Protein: CASSEALWTGELFF.